Sequencing of this TCR beta chain was carried out in a study of T-cell memory formation after mild COVID-19. Turning to the study itself: For the most part, TCR clusters were specific to one donor. General study points: The study found balanced CD4/CD8 in clones contracting day 15 to 85 and a CD4+ lean in later expanders.

Amplification by 5'RACE using constant-segment primers produced TCR alpha and TCR beta cDNA libraries that carried sample barcodes and UMIs. TCRdb passed the 5' RACE reads through MiXCR, listing each CDR3 protein once. Among some 250,000 distinct CDR3 sequences listed, approximately 10% were seen once. This clonotype has at least ten counts. Its antigen is not identified. Germline V gene sequence: CDR1 SGHRS, CDR2 YFSETQ. The V end lost 0 bases, the J end lost 4 bases, and 10 bases lay between the germline ends. This CDR3 has 14 residues. The chain joins TRBV5-1 to TRBJ2-5; TRBD2 might be the D (5 bases). The sample taken for sequencing was PBMCs or a T cell subset sorted from them (not recorded which). This TCR derives from a man aged 18 to 29 who had mild COVID-19 (a few samples of this study predate the infection). Cell type and time point are not known. The CDR3 is CASSLGEKGETQYF. The DNA for the CDR3 is TGCGCCAGCAGCTTGGGGGAGAAGGGAGAGACCCAGTACTTC.